The 6 T cell receptor beta chains presented below share a single source sample, sequenced in a study of blood T cell repertoires in COVID-19. Data came from immunoSEQ multiplex PCR; TCRdb stores just in-frame clones and leaves some out. The sample holds 180,000 or so clones; about 85% are singletons and the top ten take 1% to 1.5%. Material for sequencing was peripheral blood. The receptors derive from a man aged 60-69 years who had recovered from COVID-19.

This chain joins TRBV10-3 and TRBJ1-4; 8 positions match TRBD1. This CDR3 is 14 amino acids long. Germline CDR1 reads ENHRY; CDR2 reads SYGVKD. The ends lost 2 bases at V and 8 bases at J; junction bases unmatched: 4. CDR3 nucleotide sequence: TGTGCCATCAGTGAGGACAGGGGCGGGGAAAAACTGTTTTTT. Amino acids: CAISEDRGGEKLFF.

The chain joins TRBV11-1 to TRBJ1-3, with a tentative D call TRBD1 (6 bases). CDR1 and CDR2 (germline): SGHAT, FQDESV (reference sequence). This CDR3 has 14 amino acids. Trimming cost V 5 bases and J 8 bases, with 16 bases left between them. The CDR3 region has the DNA TGTGCCAGCAGCCCGACAGGCTTCTCGGACACCATATATTTT. Translated: CASSPTGFSDTIYF.

The chain employs TRBV19 and TRBJ1-1; 7 nucleotides agree with TRBD1. J gave up 4 bases and V 4 bases, and 9 bases lay outside the gene matches. The CDR3 loop spans 15 amino acids. Looked up from germline, CDR1 is LNHDA and CDR2 is SQIVND (reference sequence). For the CDR3, the DNA is TGTGCCAGTAGTACCCAGACAGGGTACGCCACTGAAGCTTTCTTT. It codes for CASSTQTGYATEAFF.

The V and J genes are TRBV7-8 and TRBJ1-1; D not certain. V was shortened by 4 bases and J by 1 base, with 19 bases between the two germline ends. The CDR3 is 17 residues long. Germline V CDR1 and CDR2: SGHVS, FQNEAQ. The CDR3: CASSSPLWRGSNTEAFF. DNA of the CDR3: TGTGCCAGCAGCTCACCTCTCTGGAGAGGCTCGAACACTGAAGCTTTCTTT.

This clone was seen more than once but under ten times. The rearrangement joins TRBV7-9 to TRBJ1-3; D remains ambiguous. Germline CDR1 and CDR2: SEHNR and FQNEAQ (reference sequence). The CDR3 runs to 14 residues. V shed 7 bases and J shed 0 bases, with 10 bases lying between them. DNA for the CDR3: TGTGCCAGCACCCTCAGGAACTCTGGAAACACCATATATTTT. Translating gives CASTLRNSGNTIYF.

In this sample, this clone turned up once. The rearrangement joins TRBV11-2 to TRBJ2-6, with D perhaps TRBD1 (5 bases). Trimming stripped 5 bases from V and 4 bases from J, with 12 bases between. This CDR3 region has 15 residues. Germline V gene data show CDR1 as SGHAT and CDR2 as FQNNGV. The CDR3 DNA sequence: TGTGCCAGCAGCCGAACAGGTTCAGGGGCCAACGTCCTGACTTTC. This gives the protein CASSRTGSGANVLTF.